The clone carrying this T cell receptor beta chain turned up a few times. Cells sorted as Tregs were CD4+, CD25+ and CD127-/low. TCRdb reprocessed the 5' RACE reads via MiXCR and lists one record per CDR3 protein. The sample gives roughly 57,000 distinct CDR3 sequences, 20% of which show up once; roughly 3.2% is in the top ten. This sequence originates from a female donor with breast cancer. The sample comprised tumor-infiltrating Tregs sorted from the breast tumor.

CDR3 DNA: TGCGCCAGCAGGTCCCAGGCTCAAGAGACCCAGTACTTC. Translated, it gives CASRSQAQETQYF. This chain links TRBV5-1 with TRBJ2-5; D not resolved. The CDR3 spans 13 residues. Germline-derived CDR1 and CDR2 are SGHRS and YFSETQ. The germline V and J ends were trimmed by 5 bases and 2 bases, with 10 bases remaining between them.